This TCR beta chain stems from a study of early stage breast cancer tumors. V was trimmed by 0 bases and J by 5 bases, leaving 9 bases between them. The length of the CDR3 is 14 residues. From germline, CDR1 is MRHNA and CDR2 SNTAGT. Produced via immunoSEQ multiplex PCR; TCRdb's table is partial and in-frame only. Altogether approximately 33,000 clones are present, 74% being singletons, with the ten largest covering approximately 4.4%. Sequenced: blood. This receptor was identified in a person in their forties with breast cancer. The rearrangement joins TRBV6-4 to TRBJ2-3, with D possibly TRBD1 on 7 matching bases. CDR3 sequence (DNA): TGTGCCAGCAGTGACTCGCAGGGGGGAGATACGCAGTATTTT. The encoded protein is CASSDSQGGDTQYF.